This entry features one T cell receptor beta chain sequence. The sample belongs to a study of blood T cell repertoires in COVID-19. The repertoire was sequenced with immunoSEQ multiplex PCR; TCRdb's copy has only in-frame clones and lacks some. The data contain about 120,000 clones, approximately 87% of them seen just once; the ten biggest clones take up 25% to 35%. V was trimmed by 6 bases and J by 4 bases, leaving 15 bases between them. The length of the CDR3 is 14 residues. In germline, CDR1 is MDHEN, CDR2 SYDVKM. The J gene is TRBJ2-5, the V gene TRBV28, with D possibly matching TRBD1 (8 bases). Sequencing used peripheral blood. This sequence originates from a woman aged 70-85 years with acute or convalescent COVID-19. The CDR3 sequence is CASRNTGGGETQYF. The CDR3 bases are TGTGCCAGCAGAAACACAGGGGGGGGAGAGACCCAGTACTTC.